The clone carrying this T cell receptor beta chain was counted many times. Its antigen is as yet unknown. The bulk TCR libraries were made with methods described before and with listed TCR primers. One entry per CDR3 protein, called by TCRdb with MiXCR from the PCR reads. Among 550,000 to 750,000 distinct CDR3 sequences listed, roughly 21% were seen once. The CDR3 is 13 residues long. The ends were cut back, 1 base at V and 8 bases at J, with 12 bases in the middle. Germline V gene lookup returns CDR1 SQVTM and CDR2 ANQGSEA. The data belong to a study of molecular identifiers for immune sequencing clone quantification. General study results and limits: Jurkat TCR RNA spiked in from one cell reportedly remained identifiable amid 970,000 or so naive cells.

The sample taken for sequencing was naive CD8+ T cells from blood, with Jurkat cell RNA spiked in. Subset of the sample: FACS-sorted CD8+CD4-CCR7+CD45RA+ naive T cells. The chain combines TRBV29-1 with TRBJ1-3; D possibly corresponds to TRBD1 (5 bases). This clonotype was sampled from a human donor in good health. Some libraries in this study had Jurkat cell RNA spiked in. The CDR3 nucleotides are TGCAGCGTTGAAGCAGGGAAGAGGGACACCATATATTTT. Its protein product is CSVEAGKRDTIYF.